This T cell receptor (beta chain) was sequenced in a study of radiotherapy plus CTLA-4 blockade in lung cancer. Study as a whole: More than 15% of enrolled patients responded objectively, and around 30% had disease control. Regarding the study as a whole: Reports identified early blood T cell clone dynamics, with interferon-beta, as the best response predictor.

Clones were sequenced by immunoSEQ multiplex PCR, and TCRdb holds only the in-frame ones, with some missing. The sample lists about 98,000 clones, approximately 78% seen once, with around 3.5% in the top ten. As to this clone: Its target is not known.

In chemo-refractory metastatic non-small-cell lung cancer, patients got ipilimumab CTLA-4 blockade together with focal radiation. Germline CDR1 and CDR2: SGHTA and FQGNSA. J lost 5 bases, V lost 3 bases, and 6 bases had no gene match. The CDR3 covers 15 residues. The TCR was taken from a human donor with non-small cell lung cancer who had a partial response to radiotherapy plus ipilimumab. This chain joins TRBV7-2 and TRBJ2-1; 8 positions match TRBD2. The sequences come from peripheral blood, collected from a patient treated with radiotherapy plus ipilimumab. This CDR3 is CASSFRAGANNEQFF. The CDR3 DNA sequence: TGTGCCAGCAGCTTCAGAGCGGGAGCGAACAATGAGCAGTTCTTC.